This T cell receptor beta chain was sequenced in a study of beta chain features in type 1 diabetes. Background on the study: Sorted cells examined across all samples numbered 107,917,701. Broader study findings: The naive, central memory and Treg TCRB repertoires showed an apparent similarity that was greater among patients than among healthy donors. Moderate yet significant TCRB CDR3 shortening was seen in Type 1 diabetes patients in all four CD4+ subsets.

Every isolated RNA sample was fully reverse transcribed, so sequencing captured expressed TCRB transcripts. TCRdb keeps only in-frame clones here, not all; method: immunoSEQ multiplex PCR. The table has around 120,000 clones, about 18% seen once; the top ten hold around 2.7%. Note on this clone: The antigen is not known.

The clonotype originates from a man younger than 35 with type 1 diabetes. Sequencing was done on a sample of central memory CD4+ T cells from blood.

CDR3 in DNA: TGCGCCAGCAGTGGGACTAGCGGGAGCACAGATACGCAGTATTTT. Protein sequence: CASSGTSGSTDTQYF. The chain uses TRBV5-1 and TRBJ2-3; the match to TRBD2 covers 12 bases. The germline CDR1 and CDR2 sequences are SGHRS and YFSETQ. The CDR3 loop spans 15 amino acids. V trimming: 5 bases; J trimming: 0 bases; junction bases outside the gene matches: 1.